The 14 T cell receptor beta chains presented below share a single source sample, sequenced in a study of blood T cell repertoires in COVID-19. Generated by immunoSEQ multiplex PCR, the TCRdb table keeps only in-frame clones and is missing some. The table shows fewer than 300,000 clones, with approximately 88% occurring only once. Sample: peripheral blood. These receptors were taken from a human donor with COVID-19, enrolled during active disease. The donor label of this sample is uncertain.

The J gene is TRBJ1-1, the V gene TRBV19, with 7 bases aligning to TRBD1. This CDR3 has 14 residues. Trimming at V came to 6 bases and at J to 2 bases, leaving 6 bases not matched to a gene. Germline-derived CDR1 and CDR2 are LNHDA and SQIVND (reference sequence). This CDR3 reads CASRYGQVNTEAFF. Here the CDR3 DNA reads TGTGCCAGTAGATATGGACAGGTCAACACTGAAGCTTTCTTT.

The chain uses TRBV15 and TRBJ2-3, with TRBD2 matching over 9 bases. CDR3 length equals 15 residues. Trimming took 3 bases from V and 2 from J; bases not matched to a gene: 3. Germline V gives CDR1 LNHNV, CDR2 YYDKDF (reference sequence). CDR3 amino acids: CATSSSGGNTDTQYF. CDR3 nucleotides: TGTGCCACCAGCAGTAGCGGGGGTAACACAGATACGCAGTATTTT.

V gene TRBV7-2 combines with J gene TRBJ2-1; D not certain. Trimming left V 5 bases short and J 6 bases short, with 11 bases between. The CDR3 is 13 residues long. CDR1 is SGHTA and CDR2 is FQGNSA in the germline V gene. CDR3 nucleotides: TGTGCCAGCAGCCCGAGAGGCATCAATGAGCAGTTCTTC. Protein product: CASSPRGINEQFF.

The rearrangement links TRBV2 to TRBJ2-1; 9 bases align to TRBD1. In germline, CDR1 is SNHLY, CDR2 FYNNEI. The CDR3 has 15 residues. V trimming: 6 bases; J trimming: 3 bases; junction bases outside the gene matches: 6. The CDR3 DNA follows: TGTGCCAGCAGAAGCAAGACAGGGGGCTACAATGAGCAGTTCTTC. Translated, it gives CASRSKTGGYNEQFF. Supplemented by reference TRBV2 and TRBJ2-1, the full variable domain reads EPEVTQTPSHQVTQMGQEVILRCVPISNHLYFYWYRQILGQKVEFLVSFYNNEISEKSEIFDDQFSVERPDGSNFTLKIRSTKLEDSAMYFCASRSKTGGYNEQFFGPGTRLTVL.

This rearrangement joins TRBV9 to TRBJ1-3; weak D call: TRBD1 (5 bases). Trimming left V 3 bases short and J 0 bases short, with 10 bases between. Germline loops: CDR1 SGDLS, CDR2 YYNGEE. The CDR3 extends over 15 amino acids. CDR3 nucleotide sequence: TGTGCCAGCAGCGGACAGAGACACTCTGGAAACACCATATATTTT. It codes for CASSGQRHSGNTIYF. The whole variable domain, filled in from reference TRBV9 and TRBJ1-3, reads DSGVTQTPKHLITATGQRVTLRCSPRSGDLSVYWYQQSLDQGLQFLIQYYNGEERAKGNILERFSAQQFPDLHSELNLSSLELGDSALYFCASSGQRHSGNTIYFGEGSWLTVV.

The chain uses TRBV5-4 and TRBJ1-2; 8 bases are a match to TRBD1. The CDR3 has 13 residues. After removal of 4 bases from V and 1 base from J, the junction contained 0 bases not matched to a gene. Germline lookup yields CDR1 SGHNT and CDR2 YYREEE (reference sequence). CDR3 DNA sequence: TGTGCCAGCAGCGACAGGGGTAACTATGGCTACACCTTC. Translation: CASSDRGNYGYTF. Variable domain in full (rest from reference TRBV5-4 and TRBJ1-2): ETGVTQSPTHLIKTRGQQVTLRCSSQSGHNTVSWYQQALGQGPQFIFQYYREEENGRGNFPPRFSGLQFPNYSSELNVNALELDDSALYLCASSDRGNYGYTFGSGTRLTVV.

The chain employs TRBV12-3 or TRBV12-4 and TRBJ2-4; 10 nucleotides line up with TRBD1. The CDR3 sequence is 13 residues long. With 5 bases clipped from V and 7 bases from J, the junction kept 2 bases outside the gene matches. CDR3 DNA sequence: TGTGCCAGCAGTGGGGGACAGGGGAACATTCAGTACTTC. This encodes CASSGGQGNIQYF.

The chain couples TRBV10-2 to TRBJ2-3; 10 bases are a match to TRBD2. The V and J ends lost 6 bases and 2 bases, in that order; junction bases with no gene match: 5. This CDR3 spans 15 amino acids. Germline V gene sequence: CDR1 WSHSY, CDR2 SAAADI. The CDR3: CASRSAGGSTDTQYF. The CDR3 DNA sequence: TGCGCCAGCAGATCAGCGGGAGGGTCCACAGATACGCAGTATTTT.

The chain uses TRBV21-1 and TRBJ1-6. TRBV21-1 is a pseudogene segment. The CDR3 is 17 residues long. The CDR3 bases are TGTGCCAGCAGCAAAGATACGGAGGGTCAGATTAATTCACCCCTCCACTTT. It is translated as CASSKDTEGQINSPLHF.

The chain couples TRBV18 to TRBJ2-2, with TRBD1 matching 8 bases. V lost 2 bases and J lost 5; bases outside the gene matches: 4. The CDR3 contains 15 residues. The germline CDR1 and CDR2 sequences are KGHSH and LQKENI. In nucleotides, the CDR3 is TGTGCCAGCTCACCAGACAGGGGTCCTACCGGGGAGCTGTTTTTT. It codes for CASSPDRGPTGELFF.

Worth noting for this clone: This CDR3 is also generated by other DNA sequences in the sample. The chain couples TRBV18 to TRBJ1-5; no definite D call. Looked up from germline, CDR1 is KGHSH and CDR2 is LQKENI. Trimming pared 2 bases from V and 5 bases from J, leaving 7 bases between. CDR3 length: 13 residues. Here the CDR3 DNA reads TGTGCCAGCTCACCAGAGGGTGATCAGCCCCAGCATTTT. It encodes CASSPEGDQPQHF.

Ten or more counts support this clone. The V and J genes are TRBV5-6 and TRBJ1-2; D uncertain. Deletions cut 2 bases from V and 6 bases from J, with 14 bases between. CDR1 and CDR2 from the germline V gene are SGHDT and YYEEEE. This CDR3 is 14 amino acids long. Written as DNA, the CDR3 is TGTGCCAGCAGCTTCTTGGGCGGGAAAAATGGCTACACCTTC. Translation: CASSFLGGKNGYTF.

V gene TRBV15 combines with J gene TRBJ2-1, with 9 bases fitting TRBD2. In germline, CDR1 is LNHNV, CDR2 YYDKDF (reference sequence). The CDR3 covers 15 residues. After removal of 3 bases from V and 8 bases from J, the junction contained 8 bases not matched to a gene. The chain's CDR3 is CATSRGREGRYEQFF. The CDR3 nucleotides are TGTGCCACCAGCAGGGGGCGGGAGGGCCGATATGAGCAGTTCTTC.

This chain connects TRBV5-8 to TRBJ2-4; D gene unclear. CDR1 is SGHTS and CDR2 is YDEGEE in the germline V gene. This CDR3 comprises 17 residues. Trimming left V 7 bases short and J 0 bases short, with 20 bases between. The CDR3 region is CASATHVVWVAKNIQYF. CDR3 nucleotide sequence: TGTGCCAGCGCGACACACGTCGTGTGGGTAGCCAAAAACATTCAGTACTTC.